The 15 T cell receptor beta chains in this list originate from one sample, sequenced in a study of cytomegalovirus exposure and HLA in healthy donors. 60 Vbeta and 13 Jbeta primers were used in PCR. Some clones are missing from TCRdb's copy, which holds only in-frame ones; the method was immunoSEQ multiplex PCR. The repertoire holds over 100,000 clones, 76% seen once, with around 7.7% in the top ten. Material: PBMCs. These receptors all stem from a woman aged 45 to 65 in good health and CMV-seropositive.

The chain has TRBV29-1 and TRBJ2-5; TRBD1 might be the D (5 bases). V was trimmed by 4 bases and J by 0 bases, leaving 9 bases between them. This CDR3 region has 13 residues. Looked up from germline, CDR1 is SQVTM and CDR2 is ANQGSEA. CDR3 nucleotides: TGCAGCGTTGGGGCAGGGAACCAAGAGACCCAGTACTTC. Amino acids: CSVGAGNQETQYF.

The chain joins TRBV4-3 to TRBJ2-2; TRBD2 matches at 9 bases. Germline CDR1 is LGHNA and CDR2 is YSLEER. The V segment lost 0 bases and the J segment 7 bases; nucleotides outside the gene matches: 9. The CDR3 consists of 17 residues. CDR3: CASSQDLVAGVGGELFF. DNA of the CDR3: TGCGCCAGCAGCCAAGATTTGGTAGCGGGAGTTGGCGGGGAGCTGTTTTTT.

The chain couples TRBV28 to TRBJ2-5; 10 bases are shared with TRBD1. The CDR3 totals 15 residues. Trimming removed 7 bases from V and 2 bases from J; junction bases left unmatched: 7. Germline V gives CDR1 MDHEN, CDR2 SYDVKM. The CDR3 DNA follows: TGTGCCAGCACAAACCCGGGACAGGGGCAAGAGACCCAGTACTTC. Residues: CASTNPGQGQETQYF.

The genes are TRBV7-2 and TRBJ2-5; 10 positions match TRBD1. The V segment lost 4 bases and the J segment 7 bases; nucleotides outside the gene matches: 6. CDR3 size: 14 residues. CDR1 is SGHTA and CDR2 is FQGNSA in the germline V gene. CDR3: CASSSRTGGATQYF. The CDR3 DNA is TGTGCCAGCAGCTCTCGGACAGGGGGGGCGACCCAGTACTTC.

This clone was picked up one time. The chain couples TRBV9 to TRBJ2-7, with D perhaps TRBD1 (6 bases). The CDR3 sequence is 15 residues long. Between the trimmed V and J ends, which lost 0 bases and 0 bases, there was a span of 10 bases. CDR1 and CDR2 (germline): SGDLS, YYNGEE. The CDR3 DNA reads TGTGCCAGCAGCGTAGGGTGGGGGCCCTCCTACGAGCAGTACTTC. Residues: CASSVGWGPSYEQYF.

This chain links TRBV18 with TRBJ1-6, with TRBD1 matching 7 bases. The V gene's germline CDR1 is KGHSH and CDR2 LQKENI. The CDR3 is 15 residues long. Losses at the gene ends were 3 bases for V and 8 bases for J; bases not matched to a gene: 7. CDR3 bases: TGTGCCAGCTCACCCTATGGCAGGGGGGATTCACCCCTCCACTTT. Protein: CASSPYGRGDSPLHF.

The chain couples TRBV5-6 to TRBJ2-7; D perhaps matches TRBD1 (6 bases). V gave up 2 bases and J gave up 0 bases, with 12 bases separating them. The germline V gene encodes CDR1 SGHDT and CDR2 YYEEEE. The CDR3 length is 15 residues. The CDR3 DNA reads as TGTGCCAGCAGCTTTAGAAGGGACAACTCCTACGAGCAGTACTTC. Its translation is CASSFRRDNSYEQYF. Full variable domain (remainder filled in from reference TRBV5-6 and TRBJ2-7): DAGVTQSPTHLIKTRGQQVTLRCSPKSGHDTVSWYQQALGQGPQFIFQYYEEEERQRGNFPDRFSGHQFPNYSSELNVNALLLGDSALYLCASSFRRDNSYEQYFGPGTRLTVT.

The chain uses TRBV7-2 and TRBJ2-3; 7 nucleotides align to TRBD2. This CDR3 contains 16 residues. CDR1 and CDR2 (germline): SGHTA, FQGNSA. The J segment lost 6 bases and the V segment lost 1 base, leaving 10 bases of the junction unmatched. The CDR3 is CASSLVGETSSDTQYF. The CDR3 coding sequence is TGTGCCAGCAGCTTAGTGGGGGAGACTAGCTCCGATACGCAGTATTTT.

This chain joins TRBV7-3 and TRBJ2-1; D is unclear. The CDR3 has 15 amino acids. Per the germline V gene, CDR1 is SGHTA and CDR2 is FQGTGA. The V end lost 5 bases, the J end lost 7 bases, and 18 bases lay between the germline ends. The CDR3 here is CASSPGLTSRNEQFF. CDR3 in DNA: TGTGCCAGCAGCCCCGGGTTAACCTCGCGGAATGAGCAGTTCTTC.

The chain recombines TRBV25-1 with TRBJ1-2; 7 positions agree with TRBD1. This CDR3 is built from 15 residues. Germline CDR1 is MGHDK and CDR2 is SYGVNS. V was pared by 3 bases and J by 7 bases, with 11 bases of the junction left unmatched. The CDR3 protein is CASSDPGQEGSGYTF. The CDR3, as DNA: TGTGCCAGCAGTGATCCCGGACAGGAGGGGAGTGGCTACACCTTC.

The chain combines TRBV11-2 with TRBJ1-1; D is unclear. Germline V gives CDR1 SGHAT, CDR2 FQNNGV. This CDR3 has 15 residues. The V gene lost 1 base and the J gene lost 3 bases, with 12 bases spanning the gap. DNA of the CDR3: TGTGCCAGCAGCTTAGGCGTGGTGCGGGACACTGAAGCTTTCTTT. It yields the protein CASSLGVVRDTEAFF.

The chain couples TRBV7-9 to TRBJ1-2; D is ambiguous. There are 13 residues in the CDR3. In germline, CDR1 is SEHNR, CDR2 FQNEAQ (reference sequence). The V gene lost 10 bases and the J gene lost 1 base, with 13 bases spanning the gap. CDR3 loop: CATSLGSNYGYTF. CDR3 DNA: TGTGCCACCTCCCTCGGGAGTAACTATGGCTACACCTTC.

The V gene is TRBV7-9, the J gene TRBJ1-1, with a tentative D call TRBD1 (5 bases). CDR3 length equals 15 residues. The V end lost 2 bases, the J end lost 3 bases, and 13 bases lay between the germline ends. Germline CDR1 SEHNR, CDR2 FQNEAQ (reference sequence). The CDR3 DNA sequence: TGTGCCAGCAGCTTAAGGAGGGGAGGGGACACTGAAGCTTTCTTT. It specifies CASSLRRGGDTEAFF.

The chain employs TRBV11-2 and TRBJ1-2, with 7 bases identical to TRBD1. Germline assignment: CDR1 SGHAT and CDR2 FQNNGV. V trimming: 0 bases; J trimming: 8 bases; junction bases outside the gene matches: 18. This CDR3 contains 18 residues. The CDR3 DNA follows: TGTGCCAGCAGCTTAGATCTCAGGGACAGAGTTGGATCTAGGGGCTACACCTTC. It yields the protein CASSLDLRDRVGSRGYTF. The full variable domain, with the rest looked up from reference TRBV11-2 and TRBJ1-2, is EAGVAQSPRYKIIEKRQSVAFWCNPISGHATLYWYQQILGQGPKLLIQFQNNGVVDDSQLPKDRFSAERLKGVDSTLKIQPAKLEDSAVYLCASSLDLRDRVGSRGYTFGSGTRLTVV.

This sequence joins TRBV7-9 and TRBJ2-7, with 9 bases fitting TRBD2. Germline V gives CDR1 SEHNR, CDR2 FQNEAQ (reference sequence). The CDR3 extends over 17 amino acids. V was clipped by 1 base and J by 3 bases; unmatched bases: 10. Written as DNA, the CDR3 is TGTGCCAGCAGCTTAGTCGGTCGGGCTAGCGGGGACTACGAGCAGTACTTC. It is translated as CASSLVGRASGDYEQYF.